This T cell receptor (beta chain) comes out of a study of human T cells and chemical hapten exposure. Trimming took 0 bases from V and 1 from J, leaving 9 bases between them. Germline CDR1 reads SEHNR; CDR2 reads FQNEAQ (reference sequence). The CDR3 is 16 residues long. Time point reported: patch test 1, 2 weeks after DPC sensitization. The treatment is: therapeutic diphenylcyclopropenone sensitization with weekly scalp DPC. TCRdb used MiXCR to reprocess the RACE reads, holding one entry per CDR3 protein. The top ten clones hold around 1.4% of a sample with about 120,000 distinct CDR3 sequences, around 10% of them seen once.

This material consisted of whole blood, taken in connection with sensitization to the hapten diphenylcyclopropenone (DPC). This sequence joins TRBV7-9 and TRBJ2-2, with TRBD1 as a possible D gene (5 bases). The sequence was collected from a woman aged 45-59 years with alopecia areata. Some clones in this sample may be carry-over from other donors' samples. CDR3 nucleotide sequence: TGTGCCAGCAGCTTAGCGGGTCAGGGGAACACCGGGGAGCTGTTTTTT. It translates to CASSLAGQGNTGELFF. The whole variable domain, remainder taken from reference TRBV7-9 and TRBJ2-2, is DTGVSQNPRHKITKRGQNVTFRCDPISEHNRLYWYRQTLGQGPEFLTYFQNEAQLEKSRLLSDRFSAERPKGSFSTLEIQRTEQGDSAMYLCASSLAGQGNTGELFFGEGSRLTVL.